This TCR beta chain was sequenced in a study of T cell repertoires in cytomegalovirus infection. Study background: It was the public TCR beta signatures that indicated both CMV infection and matching HLA type.

TCRdb called the reads again in MiXCR, with one record for every CDR3 protein. The sample contains more than 150,000 distinct CDR3 sequences, 23% of which appear only once. Study-wide points: Adding up the frequency of public TCR beta families identified people who carried CMV plus the relevant HLA. What dominated the ex vivo response were HLA-C-restricted CMV-specific TCR beta clonotypes.

The CDR3 is made up of 11 amino acids. Germline V gene lookup returns CDR1 SNHLY and CDR2 FYNNEI. Trimming pared 6 bases from V and 9 bases from J, leaving 6 bases between. In regard to this clonotype: Its matching antigen is unknown.

Sequenced material: PBMCs. This chain connects TRBV2 to TRBJ1-6; no reliable D call. This receptor was identified in a human donor in good health (CMV status not recorded). Some clones in this sample may be carry-over from other donors' samples. This chain's CDR3 is CASREGSPLHF. As DNA, the CDR3 is TGTGCCAGCAGGGAGGGTTCACCCCTCCACTTT.